This TCR beta chain is from a study of human T cells and chemical hapten exposure. Study overall: Upper inner arm skin measuring approximately 2 cm by approximately 2 cm received 2% DPC for sensitization. TCR yields per sample varied mostly from small pooled library volume differences.

Study observations and caveats: Because all patients had alopecia, their immune responses might differ from healthy ones.

TCRdb re-called the RACE reads through MiXCR, storing one row per CDR3 protein. The sample lists 300,000 to 400,000 distinct CDR3 sequences; roughly 6.9% were seen once. As to time point: patch test 1, 2 weeks after DPC sensitization. Stated treatment: therapeutic diphenylcyclopropenone sensitization with weekly scalp DPC. Worth noting for this clonotype: Its antigen is unknown.

Germline V gene lookup returns CDR1 SGHVS and CDR2 FQNEAQ. V was cut by 5 bases and J by 4 bases, with 11 bases left in between. The CDR3 has 14 amino acids. The sequence was obtained from a woman aged 18-29 years with alopecia areata. Some clones in this sample may be carry-over from other donors' samples. The specimen was whole blood, collected in connection with sensitization to the hapten diphenylcyclopropenone (DPC). The rearrangement links TRBV7-8 to TRBJ1-4; tentatively, D is TRBD1 (5 bases). The CDR3 DNA sequence: TGTGCCAGCAGCCGCGACAGAAATAATGAAAAACTGTTTTTT. The encoded protein is CASSRDRNNEKLFF.